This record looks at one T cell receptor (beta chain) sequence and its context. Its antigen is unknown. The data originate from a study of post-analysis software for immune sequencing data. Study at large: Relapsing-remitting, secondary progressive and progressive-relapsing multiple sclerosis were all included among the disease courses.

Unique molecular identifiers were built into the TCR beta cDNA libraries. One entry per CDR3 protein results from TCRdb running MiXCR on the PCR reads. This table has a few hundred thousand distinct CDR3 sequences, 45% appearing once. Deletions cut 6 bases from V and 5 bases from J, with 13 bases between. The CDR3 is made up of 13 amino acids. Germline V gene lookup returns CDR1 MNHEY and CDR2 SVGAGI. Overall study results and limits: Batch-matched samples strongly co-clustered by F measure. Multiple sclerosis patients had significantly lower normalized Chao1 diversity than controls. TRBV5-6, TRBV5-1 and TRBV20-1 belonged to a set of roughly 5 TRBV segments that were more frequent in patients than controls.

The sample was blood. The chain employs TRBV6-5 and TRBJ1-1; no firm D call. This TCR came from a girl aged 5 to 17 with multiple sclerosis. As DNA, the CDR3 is TGTGCCAGCAGAATGTCCGGGTTAACTGAAGCTTTCTTT. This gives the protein CASRMSGLTEAFF.